This TCR beta chain was found in a study of blood T cell repertoires in COVID-19. About the study: The analysed material was cDNA or gDNA that came from T cells, B-cell-depleted T cells, or PBMCs.

How the authors handled the data: Counts of nucleated cells, estimated from reference gene primer amplification, were obtained. Assay used: immunoSEQ multiplex PCR; TCRdb lists only in-frame clones, some missing. The V and J calls and clone size are taken from that table; D and trimming were inferred from the DNA. In the table there are 50,000 to 80,000 clones, around 90% of which are singletons. The origin of this receptor is a woman aged 80 or older with active COVID-19. The sequenced sample was peripheral blood.

This chain's CDR3 is CASRRFGYYRGYTF. The CDR3 DNA sequence: TGTGCCAGCAGAAGGTTCGGTTACTATCGTGGCTACACCTTC. The chain links TRBV5-4 to TRBJ1-2; no clear D gene. Trimming pared 5 bases from V and 7 bases from J, leaving 18 bases between. The CDR3 extends over 14 amino acids. Per germline, CDR1 SGHNT and CDR2 YYREEE (reference sequence).